These T cell receptor beta chains were read from a single sample in a study of T cell responses to AZD1222 COVID-19 vaccine. Measured with immunoSEQ multiplex PCR; TCRdb has only the in-frame clones, and not every one. The table lists over 100,000 clones, roughly 88% of them singletons, with roughly 15% in the top ten. The sequencing used peripheral blood, collected on day 0 of AZD1222 vaccination. These receptors were taken from an adult in good health. CDR3s include the opening cysteine and the closing phenylalanine or tryptophan. A D gene is named only where the DNA matches it firmly. Clone size appears in some rows only: once, few, many, or a class for an expanded clone.

J,D,V,size,DNA,CDR3
TRBJ1-2,.,TRBV24-1,once,TGTGCCACCAGTGATAGGCAGAGTGGTGGCTACACCTTC,CATSDRQSGGYTF
TRBJ1-5,.,TRBV28,.,TGTGCCAGCACCGGCGAGACAGGAATAGTTAATCAGCCCCAGCATTTT,CASTGETGIVNQPQHF
TRBJ2-3,.,TRBV5-1,.,TGCGCCAGCAGGTCCCAGTTGACTGGCACAGATACGCAGTATTTT,CASRSQLTGTDTQYF
TRBJ2-2,TRBD2,TRBV5-5,once,TGTGCCAGCACCATCAGGGAGGGTTGGGAGCAGGAGCTGTTTTTT,CASTIREGWEQELFF
TRBJ1-4,.,TRBV5-1,.,TGCGCCAGCAGCTGGGGATCAGGGTTGGAAAAACTGTTTTTT,CASSWGSGLEKLFF
TRBJ2-1,.,TRBV11-3,.,TGTGCCAGCAGCTCCCCGGGGGCTCCATTGGGTCCCTACAATGAGCAGTTCTTC,CASSSPGAPLGPYNEQFF
TRBJ2-7,.,TRBV5-5,.,TGTGCCAGCAGCTTGGCAGTCCCGGTGGGGCAGTACTTC,CASSLAVPVGQYF
TRBJ1-2,.,TRBV21-1,.,TGTGCCAGCAGCAAAGCGCGACGCTCAGAGGGGCGCTGGGACTATGGCTACACCTTC,CASSKARRSEGRWDYGYTF
TRBJ1-5,TRBD1,TRBV28,once,TGTGCCAGCAGTCCCAAAAGGACAGGGGGAAATCAGCCCCAGCATTTT,CASSPKRTGGNQPQHF
TRBJ1-4,.,TRBV12-1,once,TGTGCCAGCAGCCCTCGTTTGGGCTGTGAAAAACTGTTTTTT,CASSPRLGCEKLFF
TRBJ1-1,.,TRBV19,once,TGTGCCAGTAGTATAGGTGTCAGGGTGGCCACTGAAGCTTTCTTT,CASSIGVRVATEAFF
TRBJ2-7,.,TRBV7-2,.,TGTGCCAGCAGCTTAGCCCCAGGGGCCGGGGTCTACGAGCAGTACTTC,CASSLAPGAGVYEQYF
TRBJ2-7,.,TRBV9,.,TGTGCCAGCAGCGTAGAACTGGGGAGCTCCTACGAGCAGTACTTC,CASSVELGSSYEQYF
TRBJ1-2,.,TRBV9,.,TGTGCCAGCAGCAAACGGGGCTATGGCTACACCTTC,CASSKRGYGYTF
TRBJ1-2,.,TRBV16,.,TGTGCCAGCAGCCAATCGGGGCAACGGGATGGCTACACCTTC,CASSQSGQRDGYTF
TRBJ1-1,.,TRBV6-5,.,TGTGCCAGCAGTCCTAGGACTCTGAACACTGAAGCTTTCTTT,CASSPRTLNTEAFF
TRBJ1-4,TRBD1,TRBV2,.,TGTGCCAGCACCAGACTAGGAATACAGGGGAGTGAAAAACTGTTTTTT,CASTRLGIQGSEKLFF
TRBJ1-2,.,TRBV6-5,.,TGTGCCAGCAGTTCCAGGGGTATTAAGCGCTACACCTTC,CASSSRGIKRYTF
TRBJ1-3,.,TRBV19,.,TGTGCCAGTAGTATGGGGTCTTCAGTGACCTCTGGAAACACCATATATTTT,CASSMGSSVTSGNTIYF
TRBJ1-2,.,TRBV10-3,.,TGTGCCATCAGTGAGGACGGTCTCTATGGCTACACCTTC,CAISEDGLYGYTF
TRBJ2-2,.,TRBV5-1,.,TGCGCCAGCAGCTTCACCCTTCCCGGGGAGCTGTTTTTT,CASSFTLPGELFF
TRBJ2-7,TRBD1,TRBV25-1,.,TGTGCCAGCAGGGACGGGACAGTATTCTCCGAGCAGTACTTC,CASRDGTVFSEQYF
TRBJ1-2,.,TRBV2,.,TGTGCCAGCAGTGATGGGGGGAATTTCTATGGCTACACCTTC,CASSDGGNFYGYTF
TRBJ2-4,TRBD1,TRBV5-1,.,TGCGCCAGCAGCCAACGACCTACACAGGGGGGACAAGCCAAAAACATTCAGTACTTC,CASSQRPTQGGQAKNIQYF
TRBJ2-3,.,TRBV14,.,TGTGCCAGCAGCCAAGTCACAGATACGCAGTATTTT,CASSQVTDTQYF
TRBJ1-2,.,TRBV28,.,TGTGCCAGCAGTCTGACCGTTGGCTACACCTTC,CASSLTVGYTF
TRBJ1-6,.,TRBV4-2,.,TGTGCCAGCAGCCAAGATCTTGGCGCGGGCTCACCCCTCCACTTT,CASSQDLGAGSPLHF
TRBJ1-5,TRBD1,TRBV29-1,.,TGCAGCGTCTCCGGGACAGAGAATCAGCCCCAGCATTTT,CSVSGTENQPQHF
TRBJ2-2,.,TRBV5-8,.,TGTGCCAGCAGCTTGATTCTGGGGGCTTCTGGCGGGGAGCTGTTTTTT,CASSLILGASGGELFF
TRBJ2-3,.,TRBV28,.,TGTGCCAGCAACCTTAGGGCCCATCAGACAGATACGCAGTATTTT,CASNLRAHQTDTQYF
TRBJ2-5,.,TRBV2,.,TGTGCCAGCAACAACAGGGAACAAGAGACCCAGTACTTC,CASNNREQETQYF
TRBJ2-2,TRBD2,TRBV19,once,TGTGCCAGTAGTATGTTTAGCGGGATGAACACCGGGGAGCTGTTTTTT,CASSMFSGMNTGELFF
TRBJ2-2,TRBD2,TRBV25-1,.,TGTGCCAGCACTCGAGAGCGGGGGGCCGGGACCGGGGAGCTGTTTTTT,CASTRERGAGTGELFF
TRBJ2-2,.,TRBV15,.,TGTGCCACCAGCAGCACATGGAGGGACACCGGGGAGCTGTTTTTT,CATSSTWRDTGELFF
TRBJ1-6,TRBD1,TRBV20-1,.,TGCAGTGCTAGTGTTCAGGGGGATTCACCCCTCCACTTT,CSASVQGDSPLHF
TRBJ1-5,.,TRBV4-1,.,TGCGCCAGCAGCCAAGTACTAGGGCCCCAGCATTTT,CASSQVLGPQHF
TRBJ2-2,.,TRBV21-1,.,TGTGCCAGCAGCCGATGGGACCTCACCGGGGAGCTGTTTTTT,CASSRWDLTGELFF
TRBJ2-3,.,TRBV7-6,once,TGTGCCAGCAGCTTAAGCTCGGTCGGGAGCACAGATACGCAGTATTTT,CASSLSSVGSTDTQYF
TRBJ1-6,.,TRBV30,few,TGTGCCTGGAGTGGACTTTGGACGGGGAGATCCCTCCACTTT,CAWSGLWTGRSLHF
TRBJ1-3,TRBD1,TRBV13,.,TGTGCCAGCAGTTTAGTCCGATCGACAGGGACCGGAAACACCATATATTTT,CASSLVRSTGTGNTIYF
TRBJ1-1,.,TRBV6-5,few,TGTGCCAGCAGTTTCTCTCCGACAGGGAACACTGAAGCTTTCTTT,CASSFSPTGNTEAFF
TRBJ2-1,.,TRBV3-1/TRBV3-2,.,TGTGCCAGCAGCCGGGGGGCCGGGTACAATGAGCAGTTCTTC,CASSRGAGYNEQFF
TRBJ1-4,.,TRBV3-1/TRBV3-2,.,TGTGCCAGCAGCCGCCTGGGGGGTGAAAAACTGTTTTTT,CASSRLGGEKLFF
TRBJ1-6,.,TRBV7-6,.,TGTGCCAGCAGCGGCACGGGTGGGGCGCGAAATTCACCCCTCCACTTT,CASSGTGGARNSPLHF
TRBJ2-7,TRBD1,TRBV7-2,.,TGTGCCAGCAGCTTTGACAGGGGATCCGAGCAGTACTTC,CASSFDRGSEQYF
TRBJ1-1,.,TRBV29-1,.,TGCAGCGCTCGGACAGCGAACACTGAAGCTTTCTTT,CSARTANTEAFF
TRBJ2-3,TRBD1,TRBV12-5,.,TGTGCTAGTGGTTTACAGACAGGGGTAAGCACAGATACGCAGTATTTT,CASGLQTGVSTDTQYF
TRBJ2-7,.,TRBV2,few,TGTGCCAGCAGTGAACAGGGGGGTCCCTACGAGCAGTACTTC,CASSEQGGPYEQYF
TRBJ2-3,TRBD2,TRBV11-2,.,TGTGCCAGCAGCCCTAGGGCGGGGGGCCGCGTCAGCACAGATACGCAGTATTTT,CASSPRAGGRVSTDTQYF
TRBJ1-1,.,TRBV7-9,.,TGTGCCAGCAGCTTCGGGTTGAACACTGAAGCTTTCTTT,CASSFGLNTEAFF
TRBJ2-2,.,TRBV6-5,.,TGTGCCTGCCAACAAAACTCGAACACCGGGGAGCTGTTTTTT,CACQQNSNTGELFF
TRBJ1-3,TRBD1,TRBV10-3,.,TGTGCCATCAGGCGGGACAGCGGAAACACCATATATTTT,CAIRRDSGNTIYF
TRBJ2-3,TRBD2,TRBV9,.,TGTGCCAGCAGCGTAGACCCCGGGAGGAGAACAGATACGCAGTATTTT,CASSVDPGRRTDTQYF
TRBJ2-1,TRBD2,TRBV3-1/TRBV3-2,.,TGTGCCAGCAGCCAAGATTTAGCGGGAGTAGGGAATGAGCAGTTCTTC,CASSQDLAGVGNEQFF
TRBJ2-3,.,TRBV12-3/TRBV12-4,.,TGTGCCAGCAGTTTAGCGGGGACAGATACGCAGTATTTT,CASSLAGTDTQYF